The 22 T cell receptor beta chains reported below all come from one sample, sequenced in a study of blood T cell repertoires in COVID-19. Data came from immunoSEQ multiplex PCR; TCRdb stores just in-frame clones and leaves some out. The sample has 130,000 or so clones, almost 85% seen once. Sequences were obtained from PBMCs or T cells enriched from blood (not recorded which). Receptors were obtained from a woman between 45 and 65 years old with acute COVID-19.

CDR3 sequence reads: CSVEGASYGSSGNTIYF. CDR3 bases: TGCAGCGTTGAGGGAGCATCGTACGGTAGCTCTGGAAACACCATATATTTT. This chain connects TRBV29-1 to TRBJ1-3; no reliable D call. The CDR3 has 17 residues. Per the germline V gene, CDR1 is SQVTM and CDR2 is ANQGSEA. V shed 3 bases and J shed 0 bases, with 18 bases lying between them.

The chain links TRBV2 to TRBJ1-2; 8 bases line up with TRBD1. V was pared by 6 bases and J by 3 bases, with 6 bases of the junction left unmatched. The CDR3 is 14 residues long. Germline loops: CDR1 SNHLY, CDR2 FYNNEI. CDR3 amino acids: CASSEQGGDYGYTF. CDR3 bases: TGTGCCAGCAGCGAACAGGGGGGAGACTATGGCTACACCTTC.

The V gene is TRBV5-6, the J gene TRBJ1-1, with unresolved D. This CDR3 region has 13 residues. Trimming took 1 base from V and 5 from J, leaving 9 bases between them. CDR1 is SGHDT and CDR2 is YYEEEE in the germline V gene. The CDR3 spells CASSLPAGTEAFF. The CDR3 DNA reads TGTGCCAGCAGCTTGCCGGCGGGGACTGAAGCTTTCTTT. Using reference TRBV5-6 and TRBJ1-1 for the parts outside the CDR3, the full variable domain is DAGVTQSPTHLIKTRGQQVTLRCSPKSGHDTVSWYQQALGQGPQFIFQYYEEEERQRGNFPDRFSGHQFPNYSSELNVNALLLGDSALYLCASSLPAGTEAFFGQGTRLTVV.

This chain connects TRBV5-5 to TRBJ2-5, with TRBD1 matching 9 bases. This CDR3 has 13 amino acids. Losses at the gene ends were 2 bases for V and 6 bases for J; bases not matched to a gene: 2. Germline V gene lookup returns CDR1 SGHKS and CDR2 YYEKEE (reference sequence). CDR3 coding DNA: TGTGCCAGCAGCTTCGGGACAGGGCAGACCCAGTACTTC. Translating gives CASSFGTGQTQYF.

The chain joins TRBV11-2 to TRBJ1-2; 9 bases fit TRBD1. J lost 6 bases, V lost 2 bases, and 7 bases had no gene match. Germline values: CDR1 SGHAT, CDR2 FQNNGV. The CDR3 runs 15 residues. CDR3 nucleotides: TGTGCCAGCAGCTTAAACCCGGGACAGGGACATGGCTACACCTTC. The encoded protein is CASSLNPGQGHGYTF. The entire variable domain, with the rest obtained from reference TRBV11-2 and TRBJ1-2, is as follows: EAGVAQSPRYKIIEKRQSVAFWCNPISGHATLYWYQQILGQGPKLLIQFQNNGVVDDSQLPKDRFSAERLKGVDSTLKIQPAKLEDSAVYLCASSLNPGQGHGYTFGSGTRLTVV.

The CDR3 nucleotides read TGTGCCAGCAGCACTAGCGGGGGGTGGGATGAGCAGTTCTTC. Translation: CASSTSGGWDEQFF. The chain uses TRBV7-9 and TRBJ2-1, with 12 bases aligning to TRBD2. CDR1 and CDR2 (germline): SEHNR, FQNEAQ (reference sequence). The V gene end was trimmed by 5 bases and the J gene end by 8 bases; junction bases not matched to a gene: 4. The CDR3 loop spans 14 amino acids.

This chain links TRBV19 with TRBJ1-6; tentative D call: TRBD1 (6 bases). V was clipped by 3 bases and J by 9 bases, with 12 bases between them. Germline V gene data show CDR1 as LNHDA and CDR2 as SQIVND (reference sequence). This CDR3 is built from 14 residues. CDR3 loop: CASSMGGQVSPLHF. CDR3 DNA: TGTGCCAGTAGTATGGGGGGGCAAGTTTCACCCCTCCACTTT. Supplemented by reference TRBV19 and TRBJ1-6, the full variable domain reads DGGITQSPKYLFRKEGQNVTLSCEQNLNHDAMYWYRQDPGQGLRLIYYSQIVNDFQKGDIAEGYSVSREKKESFPLTVTSAQKNPTAFYLCASSMGGQVSPLHFGNGTRLTVT.

V usage is TRBV7-8 and J usage is TRBJ1-1, with D possibly TRBD1 on 6 matching bases. V shed 4 bases and J shed 1 base, with 10 bases lying between them. The germline V gene encodes CDR1 SGHVS and CDR2 FQNEAQ. The CDR3 has 14 residues. The CDR3 DNA reads as TGTGCCAGCAGCTCTCCGGACAGGAACACTGAAGCTTTCTTT. It encodes CASSSPDRNTEAFF.

Only a few counts were recorded for this clone. This chain uses TRBV2 with TRBJ2-5, with 7 bases that match TRBD2. Unmatched junction bases numbered 10, after V lost 2 bases and J lost 7 bases. The germline V gene encodes CDR1 SNHLY and CDR2 FYNNEI. The CDR3 runs to 15 residues. CDR3 amino acids: CASSETGGLPRTQYF. The CDR3 bases are TGTGCCAGCAGTGAAACGGGAGGCCTCCCCCGGACCCAGTACTTC.

The chain uses TRBV11-3 and TRBJ2-1, with TRBD2 matching over 12 bases. Germline CDR1 and CDR2: SGHNT and YENEEA. J lost 7 bases, V lost 6 bases, and 4 bases had no gene match. CDR3 length equals 14 residues. DNA of the CDR3: TGTGCCAGCAGGGCCGGGACTAGCGGGAATGAGCAGTTCTTC. Encoded protein: CASRAGTSGNEQFF.

This chain joins TRBV5-4 and TRBJ2-7; 8 nucleotides match TRBD2. Germline values: CDR1 SGHNT, CDR2 YYREEE (reference sequence). The CDR3 is 14 amino acids. Losses at the gene ends were 1 base for V and 4 bases for J; bases not matched to a gene: 4. CDR3 region: CASSLTAGGYEQYF. Written as DNA, the CDR3 is TGTGCCAGCAGCTTGACTGCGGGGGGTTACGAGCAGTACTTC.

The V and J genes are TRBV7-2 and TRBJ2-1, with 9 bases fitting TRBD2. The CDR3 contains 15 residues. With V trimmed by 7 bases and J by 2 bases, 6 bases remained unmatched. CDR1 and CDR2 from the germline V gene are SGHTA and FQGNSA. The CDR3 coding sequence is TGTGCCAGCATACCGACTAGCGGAGCCTACAATGAGCAGTTCTTC. Translating gives CASIPTSGAYNEQFF.

This chain connects TRBV19 to TRBJ1-1, with D maybe TRBD1 (6 bases). The CDR3 spans 11 residues. CDR1 and CDR2 (germline): LNHDA, SQIVND (reference sequence). Deletions cut 4 bases from V and 10 bases from J, with 10 bases between. The CDR3 sequence: CASSTQGGAFF. The CDR3 nucleotides read TGTGCCAGTAGTACCCAAGGGGGAGCTTTCTTT. The whole variable domain, filled in from reference TRBV19 and TRBJ1-1, reads DGGITQSPKYLFRKEGQNVTLSCEQNLNHDAMYWYRQDPGQGLRLIYYSQIVNDFQKGDIAEGYSVSREKKESFPLTVTSAQKNPTAFYLCASSTQGGAFFGQGTRLTVV.

V gene TRBV15 combines with J gene TRBJ1-6, with no clear D. This CDR3 has 19 residues. Germline V gene data show CDR1 as LNHNV and CDR2 as YYDKDF (reference sequence). Trimming pared 0 bases from V and 0 bases from J, leaving 15 bases between. CDR3 DNA: TGTGCCACCAGCAGAGATGAGGGAGGTCTGCGCTCCTATAATTCACCCCTCCACTTT. Its protein product is CATSRDEGGLRSYNSPLHF.

V and J are TRBV7-9 and TRBJ1-3, with D possibly being TRBD1 (5 bases). The CDR3 is 14 amino acids. Germline V CDR1 and CDR2: SEHNR, FQNEAQ (reference sequence). The V gene lost 5 bases and the J gene lost 6 bases, with 14 bases spanning the gap. The CDR3: CASSPSHGANTIYF. CDR3 nucleotides: TGTGCCAGCAGCCCAAGTCATGGGGCAAACACCATATATTTT.

The chain is built from TRBV2 and TRBJ2-7, with D unresolved. This CDR3 is 11 amino acids long. Germline loops: CDR1 SNHLY, CDR2 FYNNEI. With 5 bases removed from V and 2 bases from J, the gap between germline ends came to 4 bases. The CDR3 DNA reads as TGTGCCAGCAGTCCTACCTACGAGCAGTACTTC. Amino acids: CASSPTYEQYF.

This chain connects TRBV6-1 to TRBJ1-2; D possibly corresponds to TRBD1 (6 bases). Trimming removed 1 base from V and 8 bases from J, with 11 bases in between. CDR1 MNHNS and CDR2 SASEGT come from the germline V gene. The CDR3 loop spans 13 amino acids. The CDR3 DNA sequence: TGTGCCAGCAGTGAAGGAACAGGGTACGGCTACACCTTC. Its translation is CASSEGTGYGYTF.

This clone is a singleton in its sample. A junction end diverges from the germline sequence, so it may reflect a read error. V is TRBV5-8 and J is TRBJ2-7; 9 positions agree with TRBD2. The germline CDR1 and CDR2 sequences are SGHTS and YDEGEE. This CDR3 is 17 amino acids long. CDR3 coding DNA: TGTGTCAGCAGCTTGGGTAGAGGACTAGCGAGTACCTACGAGCAGTACTTC. Its translation is CVSSLGRGLASTYEQYF.

The rearrangement uses TRBV30 and TRBJ1-2; tentative D call: TRBD1 (6 bases). With 4 bases removed from V and 5 bases from J, the gap between germline ends came to 17 bases. In germline, CDR1 is GTSNPN, CDR2 SVGIG (reference sequence). The CDR3 length is 14 residues. CDR3 sequence (DNA): TGTGCCTGGACTAGAAGTTGGCAGGGGTATGGCTACACCTTC. Encoded protein: CAWTRSWQGYGYTF.

V is TRBV7-9 and J is TRBJ2-3; D possibly corresponds to TRBD2 (7 bases). V dropped 5 bases and J dropped 5 bases, with 23 bases sitting between them. CDR1 is SEHNR and CDR2 is FQNEAQ in the germline V gene (reference sequence). The CDR3 is 17 amino acids. DNA of the CDR3: TGTGCCAGCAGCCCAGGGGCTAGCGGACGGAGGGTAGATACGCAGTATTTT. Amino acid sequence: CASSPGASGRRVDTQYF.

The V call is TRBV30, the J call TRBJ1-2, with D tentatively TRBD1 (5 bases). The V gene lost 7 bases and the J gene lost 2 bases, with 11 bases spanning the gap. In germline, CDR1 is GTSNPN, CDR2 SVGIG (reference sequence). This CDR3 has 12 residues. The CDR3 loop reads CALVTENYGYTF. CDR3 bases: TGTGCCTTGGTGACAGAGAACTATGGCTACACCTTC.

The V call is TRBV24-1, the J call TRBJ2-7; 10 nucleotides line up with TRBD2. CDR3 size: 18 residues. Germline-derived CDR1 and CDR2 are KGHDR and SFDVKD. Trimming at V came to 8 bases and at J to 3 bases, leaving 18 bases not matched to a gene. DNA of the CDR3: TGTGCCACCAACAGCAGGGCTAGCGGGAGAGTGGGTATCTACGAGCAGTACTTC. Amino acid sequence: CATNSRASGRVGIYEQYF.